These T cell receptor beta chains were read from a single sample in a study of blood T cell repertoires in COVID-19. The data were produced by immunoSEQ multiplex PCR, yet TCRdb's version contains in-frame clones alone and is incomplete. Of fewer than 200,000 clones in the sample, 70% to 85% were seen once. The sequencing input was PBMCs or T cells enriched from blood (not recorded which). All receptors derive from a woman aged 45-59 years who had recovered from COVID-19. Both conserved end residues are part of each CDR3. The D gene is left open where the match is weak. Size values are once, few and many counts, or a class for expanded clones, and some rows have none.

V gene	D gene	J gene	clone size	CDR3 DNA	CDR3 protein
TRBV27	-	TRBJ2-2	-	TGTGCCAGCAGTCGCGAAACAGGGTACGTCGGGGAGCTGTTTTTT	CASSRETGYVGELFF
TRBV6-5	TRBD1	TRBJ1-5	once	TGTGCCAGCAGTTTCGGACAGGGTGGCCAGCCCCAGCATTTT	CASSFGQGGQPQHF
TRBV5-4	TRBD2	TRBJ2-7	-	TGTGCCAGCAGCTCGACGGGACTAGCGGGAGCCTACGAGCAGTACTTC	CASSSTGLAGAYEQYF
TRBV7-3	-	TRBJ1-6	-	TGTGCCAGCAGCTTCTCCGCGAATTCACCCCTCCACTTT	CASSFSANSPLHF
TRBV5-6	-	TRBJ1-2	-	TGTGCCAGCAGCTTGGACAGCAACTATGGCTACACCTTC	CASSLDSNYGYTF
TRBV7-8	TRBD1	TRBJ2-2	-	TGTGCCAGCAGCTGGACAGGGATGAACACCGGGGAGCTGTTTTTT	CASSWTGMNTGELFF
TRBV30	TRBD2	TRBJ2-7	once	TGTGCCTGGACCGGCCTAGCGGGAGAAGACGGATACGAGCAGTACTTC	CAWTGLAGEDGYEQYF
TRBV7-3	TRBD2	TRBJ2-1	-	TGTGCCAGCAGCTTATCGCCTAGCGGGAGGGCCAGGGACAATGAGCAGTTCTTC	CASSLSPSGRARDNEQFF
TRBV28	-	TRBJ1-2	-	TGTGCCAGCAGTTTATTGCCGGAGGTAGGTGGCTACACCTTC	CASSLLPEVGGYTF
TRBV4-1	TRBD1	TRBJ2-6	-	TGCGCCAGCAGCCGGACAGGGGTCGGGGCCAACGTCCTGACTTTC	CASSRTGVGANVLTF
TRBV18	TRBD1	TRBJ2-3	-	TGTGCCAGCTCACCACAACAGGGGACAGATACGCAGTATTTT	CASSPQQGTDTQYF
TRBV5-8	TRBD1	TRBJ1-2	-	TGTGCCAGCAGCTTACTGACAGGGGTTGTTTATGGCTACACCTTC	CASSLLTGVVYGYTF
TRBV27	TRBD1	TRBJ2-7	-	TGTGCCAGCAGTTCCTCCGGGACAGGGACCTACGAGCAGTACTTC	CASSSSGTGTYEQYF
TRBV7-6	TRBD2	TRBJ2-5	-	TGTGCCAGCAGCTCGACCCTAGCGGGCGATCAAGAGACCCAGTACTTC	CASSSTLAGDQETQYF
TRBV18	-	TRBJ1-1	once	TGTGCCAGCTCACCTGGGGGAGGGCTGAACACTGAAGCTTTCTTT	CASSPGGGLNTEAFF
TRBV28	TRBD1	TRBJ2-5	-	TGTGCCAGCCGAAACGGACAGGGAGAGACCCAGTACTTC	CASRNGQGETQYF
TRBV27	TRBD1	TRBJ2-7	-	TGTGCCAGCAGTAAACAGGGGGCATCCTACGAGCAGTACTTC	CASSKQGASYEQYF
TRBV5-6	-	TRBJ1-4	-	TGTGCCAGCACCCTTCTGCAGTCAAACGGGGGAAAACTGTTTTTT	CASTLLQSNGGKLFF
TRBV27	-	TRBJ2-6	-	TGTGCCAGCAGTTTTTCCCGGGGGGCGGGAGGGGCCAACGTCCTGACTTTC	CASSFSRGAGGANVLTF
TRBV5-1	TRBD2	TRBJ2-5	-	TGCGCCAGCAGCTTGGCTCTAGCGGGAGGGCCTCAAGAGACCCAGTACTTC	CASSLALAGGPQETQYF
TRBV7-8	TRBD2	TRBJ2-1	-	TGTGCCAGCAGCTTATCCTCCAGCGGGGGGGGCAATGAGCAGTTCTTC	CASSLSSSGGGNEQFF
TRBV15	TRBD1	TRBJ2-5	-	TGTGCCACCAGCAGAGGCCAGACAGGGCGTCGAGAGACCCAGTACTTC	CATSRGQTGRRETQYF
TRBV11-2	-	TRBJ1-6	-	TGTGCCAGCAGCTCTCAGGGCTATAATTCACCCCTCCACTTT	CASSSQGYNSPLHF
TRBV11-2	-	TRBJ2-7	-	TGTGCCAGCAGCTTAGAGGACAGCTCAGTACCGCACTTC	CASSLEDSSVPHF
TRBV15	-	TRBJ2-1	once	TGTGCCACCATCACCAGGGGTAGAGAATACAATGAGCAGTTCTTC	CATITRGREYNEQFF
TRBV21-1	-	TRBJ1-2	once	TGTGCCAGCAGCCCACTCGACAGGGAAGTTGGTGGCTACACCTTC	CASSPLDREVGGYTF
TRBV7-8	TRBD1	TRBJ1-2	-	TGTGCCAGCAGCTTAGGTCGGACAGGCGGCTATGGCTACACCTTC	CASSLGRTGGYGYTF
TRBV30	TRBD1	TRBJ2-2	medium-sized	TGTGCCTGGACCGGGACAGTTGTCACCGGGGAGCTGTTTTTT	CAWTGTVVTGELFF